The 14 T cell receptor beta chains presented below share a single source sample, sequenced in a study of a mutant IDH1 vaccine in newly diagnosed glioma. Time point denoted: week 23, last vaccination. Vaccination used 300 ug of mutant IDH1 20-mer peptide per dose, with topical imiquimod. Antigens of these TCRs are unknown. The repertoire was sequenced with immunoSEQ multiplex PCR; TCRdb's copy has only in-frame clones and lacks some. The table records roughly 10,000 clones, more than 70% of them present only once. The sequences come from PBMCs, collected from a glioma patient whose treatment included an IDH1 peptide vaccine. These receptors all come from a woman aged 40 to 50 with glioma. Some clones in this sample may be carry-over from other donors' samples.

The V call is TRBV5-8, the J call TRBJ1-2; the D gene is possibly TRBD1 (5 bases). The CDR3 has 11 amino acids. V shed 0 bases and J shed 14 bases, with 11 bases lying between them. Per germline, CDR1 SGHTS and CDR2 YDEGEE. The CDR3: CASSLAGLPTF. The CDR3 DNA sequence: TGTGCCAGCAGCTTGGCAGGGCTTCCGACCTTC.

This clone occurred once. The genes are TRBV28 and TRBJ2-1, with TRBD1 identical over 8 bases. The V and J ends lost 3 bases and 6 bases, in that order; junction bases with no gene match: 4. CDR1 is MDHEN, CDR2 SYDVKM, per germline. This CDR3 has 14 residues. CDR3 nucleotides: TGTGCCAGCAGTTTTCGAACAGGGGGCAATGAGCAGTTCTTC. Translated, it gives CASSFRTGGNEQFF.

This clone has just one count. The V gene is TRBV28, the J gene TRBJ2-7; 8 positions match TRBD1. V was clipped by 6 bases and J by 4 bases; unmatched bases: 11. Germline V gene lookup returns CDR1 MDHEN and CDR2 SYDVKM. The CDR3 has 15 residues. CDR3 DNA sequence: TGTGCCAGCAGCTCTATGGGACAGGTTTCTTACGAGCAGTACTTC. It yields the protein CASSSMGQVSYEQYF. Drawing the rest from reference TRBV28 and TRBJ2-7, the complete variable domain is DVKVTQSSRYLVKRTGEKVFLECVQDMDHENMFWYRQDPGLGLRLIYFSYDVKMKEKGDIPEGYSVSREKKERFSLILESASTNQTSMYLCASSSMGQVSYEQYFGPGTRLTVT.

Here the CDR3 reads CASSPPGPGSKNIQYF. The DNA of the CDR3 is TGTGCCAGCTCACCACCGGGTCCGGGGTCCAAAAACATTCAGTACTTC. The V and J genes are TRBV18 and TRBJ2-4, with D perhaps matching TRBD2 (5 bases). CDR1 is KGHSH and CDR2 is LQKENI in the germline V gene. Trimming removed 0 bases at V and 2 bases at J, with 11 bases between. The CDR3 extends over 16 amino acids. The variable domain in full, with the rest retrieved from reference TRBV18 and TRBJ2-4, is NAGVMQNPRHLVRRRGQEARLRCSPMKGHSHVYWYRQLPEEGLKFMVYLQKENIIDESGMPKERFSAEFPKEGPSILRIQQVVRGDSAAYFCASSPPGPGSKNIQYFGAGTRLSVL.

This rearrangement joins TRBV29-1 to TRBJ2-7, with D perhaps TRBD1 (5 bases). The length of the CDR3 is 13 residues. From germline, CDR1 is SQVTM and CDR2 ANQGSEA. Trimming removed 3 bases from V and 5 bases from J, with 14 bases in between. The CDR3 nucleotides read TGCAGCGTTGATGGGGTCGTAGGGGACGAGCAGTACTTC. It encodes CSVDGVVGDEQYF.

The rearrangement links TRBV19 to TRBJ2-2; 10 bases agree with TRBD2. This CDR3 has 17 residues. With V trimmed by 7 bases and J by 12 bases, 20 bases remained unmatched. Per the germline V gene, CDR1 is LNHDA and CDR2 is SQIVND (reference sequence). CDR3 nucleotides: TGTGCCAGTACGGATAGCGGGGGGTTCTCAACTCGGTCACAGCTGTTTTTT. This translates into CASTDSGGFSTRSQLFF.

This clone has a single count. V and J are TRBV2 and TRBJ1-6; D not resolved. The CDR3 covers 16 residues. CDR1 and CDR2 (germline): SNHLY, FYNNEI. Trimming cost V 8 bases and J 7 bases, with 21 bases left between them. CDR3 sequence reads: CASLKGRRLANSPLHF. The CDR3 DNA sequence: TGTGCCAGCCTTAAGGGCCGGCGGCTGGCCAATTCACCCCTCCACTTT.

In DNA form, the CDR3 reads TGTGCCAGCAGTGAAAGGGGCCAGAGGGGGATTAATTCACCCCTCCACTTT. Translating gives CASSERGQRGINSPLHF. The chain links TRBV6-1 to TRBJ1-6, with D perhaps matching TRBD1 (6 bases). Germline CDR1 is MNHNS and CDR2 is SASEGT. The CDR3 is made up of 17 amino acids. V shed 2 bases and J shed 6 bases, with 17 bases lying between them.

The chain carries TRBV4-1 and TRBJ1-5; possibly TRBD1 for D (5 bases). This CDR3 region has 18 residues. The ends were cut back, 0 bases at V and 2 bases at J, with 17 bases in the middle. CDR1 is MGHRA, CDR2 YSYEKL, per germline. CDR3 loop: CASSQEVRGRKGNQPQHF. The CDR3 DNA reads as TGCGCCAGCAGCCAAGAGGTGAGGGGCAGGAAAGGCAATCAGCCCCAGCATTTT.

Only a few counts were recorded for this clone. This chain connects TRBV9 to TRBJ1-2; D remains ambiguous. The germline V gene encodes CDR1 SGDLS and CDR2 YYNGEE. This CDR3 region has 11 residues. V lost 3 bases to trimming and J lost 8 bases, with 8 bases between them. The CDR3 sequence: CASSALGGYTF. CDR3 coding DNA: TGTGCCAGCAGCGCCTTAGGAGGCTACACCTTC.

The chain uses TRBV7-9 and TRBJ2-3, with D perhaps given as TRBD1 or TRBD2 (5 bases each). The V end lost 2 bases, the J end lost 3 bases, and 21 bases lay between the germline ends. CDR3 length: 18 residues. Germline V gene sequence: CDR1 SEHNR, CDR2 FQNEAQ (reference sequence). Written as DNA, the CDR3 is TGTGCCAGCAGCTTAAAGCCTCTCCAGCGGACACTGACAGATACGCAGTATTTT. This translates into CASSLKPLQRTLTDTQYF. Combining the CDR3 with reference TRBV7-9 and TRBJ2-3 gives the whole variable domain DTGVSQNPRHKITKRGQNVTFRCDPISEHNRLYWYRQTLGQGPEFLTYFQNEAQLEKSRLLSDRFSAERPKGSFSTLEIQRTEQGDSAMYLCASSLKPLQRTLTDTQYFGPGTRLTVL.

CDR3 amino acids: CASRATLISGNTIYF. CDR3 nucleotides: TGTGCCAGCAGAGCCACCCTGATCTCTGGAAACACCATATATTTT. V and J are TRBV5-6 and TRBJ1-3; D is ambiguous. The CDR3 is 15 residues long. V was clipped by 5 bases and J by 0 bases, with 12 bases between them. CDR1 and CDR2 from the germline V gene are SGHDT and YYEEEE.

This chain connects TRBV27 to TRBJ2-2; 8 bases fit TRBD2. Germline loops: CDR1 MNHEY, CDR2 SMNVEV (reference sequence). The CDR3 spans 16 residues. V dropped 9 bases and J dropped 4; count of bases not matched to a gene: 13. The CDR3 reads CASAREGRRGTGELFF. As DNA, the CDR3 is TGTGCCAGTGCCCGGGAGGGCCGTAGAGGCACCGGGGAGCTGTTTTTT.

The chain is built from TRBV7-2 and TRBJ1-3; D is unclear. The CDR3 totals 14 residues. From germline, CDR1 is SGHTA and CDR2 FQGNSA. Trimming took off 5 bases at V and 2 bases at J, with 10 bases between the two ends. The CDR3 is CASSPQAPGNTIYF. CDR3 DNA: TGTGCCAGCAGCCCGCAGGCTCCTGGAAACACCATATATTTT. Complete variable domain (other parts from reference TRBV7-2 and TRBJ1-3): GAGVSQSPSNKVTEKGKDVELRCDPISGHTALYWYRQSLGQGLEFLIYFQGNSAPDKSGLPSDRFSAERTGGSVSTLTIQRTQQEDSAVYLCASSPQAPGNTIYFGEGSWLTVV.